Following are 2 T cell receptor beta chains from one sample sequenced in a study of T cells after yellow fever vaccination. MiXCR, applied by TCRdb to the 5' RACE reads, yields one record per CDR3 protein. The sample yields approximately 550,000 distinct CDR3 sequences, roughly 19% seen once. Sequenced material: PBMCs, taken 15 days after the yellow fever booster vaccination. Receptor source: a man younger than 45 who received the YFV17D yellow fever vaccine.

The sample holds a few counts of this clonotype. The rearrangement joins TRBV12-3 or TRBV12-4 to TRBJ2-3; D unclear. This CDR3 has 10 residues. With 10 bases removed from V and 8 bases from J, the gap between germline ends came to 10 bases. The CDR3, as DNA: TGTGCCACCGCCGGCGTTACGCAGTATTTT. It translates to CATAGVTQYF.

This clonotype was counted between two and nine times. The chain combines TRBV6-5 with TRBJ2-5; 7 bases agree with TRBD2. Unmatched junction bases numbered 9, after V lost 0 bases and J lost 5 bases. This CDR3 is built from 16 residues. Germline CDR1 is MNHEY and CDR2 is SVGAGI. CDR3 residues: CASSYSPAGERETQYF. DNA for the CDR3: TGTGCCAGCAGTTACTCTCCCGCGGGAGAAAGGGAGACCCAGTACTTC.